This T cell receptor beta chain was identified during a study of T cell responses to AZD1222 COVID-19 vaccine. Across the whole study: The study pooled second doses at about 4 or about 12 weeks.

Study-wide findings and caveats: After two AZD1222 doses, spike-specific TCR breadth and depth rose versus day 0. In a largely white British group with more females than males, clonal diversity was possibly underestimated.

CDR1 and CDR2 from the germline V gene are LGHDT and YNNKEL (reference sequence). CDR3 length: 18 amino acids. Trimming removed 6 bases from V and 4 bases from J, with 28 bases in between. Of note for this clone: What it recognizes is unknown.

Clones were sequenced by immunoSEQ multiplex PCR, and TCRdb holds only the in-frame ones, with some missing. The sample lists some 140,000 clones, roughly 90% seen once, with around 5% in the top ten. This receptor was obtained from an adult in good health. Here the sequenced sample was peripheral blood, taken on day 0 of AZD1222 vaccination. The chain combines TRBV3-1 (or the pseudogene TRBV3-2) with TRBJ2-7; D might be TRBD2 (6 bases). The DNA of the CDR3 is TGTGCCAGCAGTCTCAGCCCGTCGATTGGGACTCTCCTTTACGAGCAGTACTTC. Protein sequence: CASSLSPSIGTLLYEQYF.